The source of this T cell receptor beta chain is a study of T cell responses to AZD1222 COVID-19 vaccine (dated by TCRdb to about 2021). At the level of the whole study: A total of under 250 trial participants underwent TCR sequencing, of whom about 200 had received two doses of AZD1222 and about 25 had received two doses of the MenACWY control vaccine. Trial participants were enrolled into age subgroups of 18-55, 56-69 and 70-plus years, which contained around 150, 28 and 57 TCR-sequenced participants, respectively.

What the authors observed across the whole study: In the small 56-69-year group, the increase in depth fell short of significance, most likely because of low power. Reportedly, almost half of the unique spike-specific TCRs recognized epitopes lying outside the regions that are mutated in the B.1.351 and B.1.1.7 variants. Conclusions about previously exposed vaccinees are limited, since just a handful of AZD1222 recipients were seropositive for SARS-CoV-2 at baseline. Because no day 14 peak-response samples were available, the repertoires could be characterized only after the peak T cell response. After two AZD1222 doses, both the breadth and the depth of spike-specific TCRs were significantly higher than at day 0 and than in MenACWY recipients. Most participants were white British and females outnumbered males, and the authors suggested that clonal diversity may have been underestimated. CD4 TCRs associated with the vaccine covered the entire spike protein, and the dominant responses were in regions 160-218 and 743-854.

In the paper's terms, the time point label means: about 28 days (+/-7) after the second vaccine dose. AZD1222 recipients with second doses at about 4 weeks or about 12 weeks were pooled, because spike-specific TCR depth and breadth did not differ between schedules. Vaccinee samples were obtained from the UK trials COV001 and COV002, which included a single-blind randomized controlled phase 2/3 trial of AZD1222 (ChAdOx1 nCoV-19) in healthy adults. For TCRbeta chain sequencing, PBMC samples from trial participants were taken at day 0 and at day 28 after the second dose. Comment on this clone: No cognate antigen has been identified for it. No base qualities exist here, and no much larger clone lies one base off it.

V gives up 8 bases and J gives up 0 bases, and the segment between their germline ends measures 10 bases. There are 13 amino acids in the CDR3, from cysteine to phenylalanine inclusive. The kept DNA is CDR3 alone, 39 bases in frame from the first base. From the germline V gene, CDR1 is MDHEN and CDR2 is SYDVKM. The CDR3 regions of human TCRbeta chains were analyzed by immunosequencing. The authors' pipeline ran thus. TCRs in the repertoires were matched against a reference library of SARS-CoV-2-specific TCRs that had been generated with the MIRA antigen-specificity platform. Breadth was defined as the fraction of unique TCRs that were SARS-CoV-2-associated. Depth was defined as the fraction of total T cells that were SARS-CoV-2-associated. Using the MIRA data, each spike-specific TCR was mapped to the spike region that the TCR reacts to and placed in a CD4 or CD8 class. Log10-transformed breadth and depth values were compared by one-way ANOVA with Sidak's multiple comparisons tests. Drawn from immuneACCESS, this table holds only the in-frame rearrangements with V and J called that TCRdb kept. Clones are partly lost; checked studies trace under half to an unresolved V gene and leave the rest unexplained. That table furnishes V, J and clone size, whereas the DNA furnished D and trimming. For this sample there are about 81,000 clones; less than 95% appear just once. About 8% of the sample belongs to the ten largest clones.

The TCR sequence derives from an adult who received the AZD1222 COVID-19 vaccine. Recombination joined TRBV28 with TRBJ1-1, with an unclear D gene assignment. This sample comprised peripheral blood, obtained 28 days after the second AZD1222 dose. The CDR3 reads CASAETMNTEAFF. The DNA sequence is given as TGTGCCAGCGCAGAGACTATGAACACTGAAGCTTTCTTT.